This section outlines one T cell receptor beta chain sequence together with its context. This CDR3 has 14 amino acids. V lost 1 base and J 5 bases, leaving 8 bases between the germline ends. The germline V gene has CDR1 KGHSH and CDR2 LQKENI. This entry is derived from a study of blood T cell repertoires in COVID-19. Study context: PBMCs, B-cell-depleted T cells, or T cells provided the cDNA or gDNA that made up the material.

Clones were read by immunoSEQ multiplex PCR, and TCRdb kept only the in-frame ones, dropping some. The data contain 490,000 or so clones, more than 75% of them seen just once; the ten biggest clones take up about 1.7%. The source of this sequence is a woman in her forties who had recovered from COVID-19. The rearrangement uses TRBV18 and TRBJ2-2; the D gene is possibly TRBD1 (6 bases). The sequenced sample was PBMCs or T cells enriched from blood (not recorded which). The CDR3 spells CASSPLDRTGELFF. CDR3 bases: TGTGCCAGCTCACCACTAGACAGGACCGGGGAGCTGTTTTTT.